This T cell receptor beta chain was retrieved from a study of blood T cell repertoires in COVID-19. As for the study in general: The study drew acute and convalescent COVID-19 samples from the United States, Italy and Spain. T cells, B-cell-depleted T cells, or PBMCs provided the cDNA or gDNA that served as material.

Deletions cut 5 bases from V and 4 bases from J, with 14 bases between. This CDR3 is built from 14 residues. Germline CDR1 is WSHSY and CDR2 is SAAADI. Profiled with immunoSEQ multiplex PCR; TCRdb holds only in-frame clones, not every one. The table records under 65,000 clones, approximately 80% of them present only once. The TCR comes from a woman aged 55-70 years with acute or convalescent COVID-19. The gene calls are TRBV10-2 and TRBJ1-2; D remains ambiguous. The sequenced sample consisted of peripheral blood. The CDR3 sequence: CASSYTGSAYGYTF. The CDR3 DNA sequence: TGCGCCAGCAGTTATACGGGGTCAGCCTATGGCTACACCTTC.